Presented here are 21 T cell receptor beta chains from one specimen sequenced in a study of glioma-infiltrating T cells after dendritic cell vaccination. Using immunoSEQ multiplex PCR, the repertoire was profiled, and TCRdb retains in-frame clones only, with some absent. The repertoire consists of 75,000 to 100,000 clones, with roughly 83% occurring once and the leading ten covering 6%. The sequencing used blood, collected before dendritic cell vaccination. The origin of the receptors is a human donor with glioblastoma.

This clone was seen a few times. The gene calls are TRBV11-2 and TRBJ2-7; possible D gene TRBD1, 6 bases. The germline CDR1 and CDR2 sequences are SGHAT and FQNNGV. This CDR3 spans 15 amino acids. The V and J ends lost 1 base and 2 bases respectively, with 12 bases between them. This CDR3 is CASSLAQGHPYEQYF. CDR3 nucleotide sequence: TGTGCCAGCAGCTTAGCACAGGGACATCCCTACGAGCAGTACTTC.

The chain carries TRBV6-6 and TRBJ1-4; 8 nucleotides agree with TRBD1. The CDR3 is made up of 13 amino acids. Germline V gives CDR1 MNHNY, CDR2 SVGAGI (reference sequence). The junction had 4 bases not matched to a gene; V was cut back by 5 bases and J by 8 bases. The CDR3 region has the DNA TGTGCCAGCAGTCCCGGACAGGGAGAAAAACTGTTTTTT. It encodes CASSPGQGEKLFF.

The J gene is TRBJ2-1, the V gene TRBV5-1; 10 bases agree with TRBD1. Germline CDR1 reads SGHRS; CDR2 reads YFSETQ. After removal of 0 bases from V and 4 bases from J, the junction contained 10 bases not matched to a gene. CDR3 length equals 18 residues. The chain's CDR3 is CASSLGSKGQGLYNEQFF. The CDR3 coding sequence is TGCGCCAGCAGCTTGGGGTCAAAGGGACAGGGGCTATACAATGAGCAGTTCTTC.

This chain links TRBV4-1 with TRBJ1-2; D not resolved. Per germline, CDR1 MGHRA and CDR2 YSYEKL. The CDR3 has 15 residues. The V and J ends lost 4 bases and 4 bases respectively, with 16 bases between them. The CDR3, as DNA: TGCGCCAGCAGCCTGTACAGAGGGTCGGCCTATGGCTACACCTTC. Amino acid sequence: CASSLYRGSAYGYTF.

V is TRBV28 and J is TRBJ2-7, with TRBD1 as a possible D gene (5 bases). V gave up 5 bases and J gave up 5 bases, with 10 bases separating them. The length of the CDR3 is 12 residues. CDR1 and CDR2 (germline): MDHEN, SYDVKM. The CDR3 DNA is TGTGCCAGCAGTACTTGGACACACGAGCAGTACTTC. This gives the protein CASSTWTHEQYF.

V gene TRBV7-8 combines with J gene TRBJ1-2; 10 bases line up with TRBD1. CDR1 and CDR2 from the germline V gene are SGHVS and FQNEAQ. The CDR3 runs to 14 residues. Germline trimming cut 6 bases from V and 6 bases from J; bases unmatched to any gene: 7. The CDR3 sequence: CASRPTGGLDGYTF. The CDR3 region has the DNA TGTGCCAGCAGACCGACAGGGGGCCTAGATGGCTACACCTTC.

CDR3 amino acids: CASSSSGQLKFPNEKLFF. The CDR3 bases are TGTGCCAGCAGCTCCTCGGGACAGTTAAAGTTTCCTAATGAAAAACTGTTTTTT. This rearrangement joins TRBV7-9 to TRBJ1-4, with TRBD1 matching over 7 bases. The CDR3 contains 18 residues. Unmatched junction bases numbered 14, after V lost 4 bases and J lost 3 bases. The V gene's germline CDR1 is SEHNR and CDR2 FQNEAQ (reference sequence).

The chain uses TRBV6-5 and TRBJ2-1; tentatively, D is TRBD2 (5 bases). The germline gives CDR1 MNHEY, CDR2 SVGAGI. V gave up 5 bases and J gave up 6 bases, with 14 bases separating them. The length of the CDR3 is 14 residues. CDR3: CASSEGPEGNEQFF. CDR3 DNA: TGTGCCAGCAGTGAGGGCCCCGAAGGCAATGAGCAGTTCTTC.

The sample holds a few counts of this clone. The chain recombines TRBV30 with TRBJ2-3, with a tentative D call TRBD2 (6 bases). The CDR3 totals 14 residues. Trimming stripped 2 bases from V and 1 base from J, with 10 bases between. Germline CDR1 is GTSNPN and CDR2 is SVGIG (reference sequence). CDR3 loop: CAWSPWGGTDTQYF. The CDR3 nucleotides read TGTGCCTGGAGTCCCTGGGGGGGCACAGATACGCAGTATTTT.

The chain uses TRBV6-5 and TRBJ2-2; D is unclear. With 4 bases removed from V and 7 bases from J, the gap between germline ends came to 13 bases. The CDR3 covers 14 residues. Germline V gene data show CDR1 as MNHEY and CDR2 as SVGAGI. The CDR3 is CASSSGFRGGELFF. In DNA, the CDR3 is TGTGCCAGCAGTTCGGGTTTTCGAGGCGGGGAGCTGTTTTTT.

The J gene is TRBJ2-5, the V gene TRBV2, with 7 nucleotides matching TRBD2. The CDR3 sequence is 14 residues long. CDR1 SNHLY and CDR2 FYNNEI come from the germline V gene. Trimming took 1 base from V and 4 from J; bases not matched to a gene: 3. The CDR3 is CASSEGAGLETQYF. CDR3 nucleotides: TGTGCCAGCAGTGAAGGAGCGGGACTAGAGACCCAGTACTTC.

The chain combines TRBV11-3 with TRBJ2-7, with D perhaps matching TRBD2 (6 bases). This CDR3 contains 12 residues. V shed 1 base and J shed 6 bases, with 7 bases lying between them. The germline V gene encodes CDR1 SGHNT and CDR2 YENEEA. CDR3 region: CASSLGGVEQYF. In DNA, the CDR3 is TGTGCCAGCAGCTTAGGCGGGGTCGAGCAGTACTTC.

V and J are TRBV25-1 and TRBJ2-1; tentative D call: TRBD2 (5 bases). This CDR3 is built from 12 residues. Trimming pared 8 bases from V and 8 bases from J, leaving 13 bases between. Germline CDR1 and CDR2: MGHDK and SYGVNS. The CDR3 DNA follows: TGTGCCAGCGAACTAGGTACCGATGAGCAGTTCTTC. Translation: CASELGTDEQFF. The variable domain in full, with the rest retrieved from reference TRBV25-1 and TRBJ2-1, is EADIYQTPRYLVIGTGKKITLECSQTMGHDKMYWYQQDPGMELHLIHYSYGVNSTEKGDLSSESTVSRIRTEHFPLTLESARPSHTSQYLCASELGTDEQFFGPGTRLTVL.

The rearrangement uses TRBV5-1 and TRBJ2-1; no clear D. V was clipped by 4 bases and J by 5 bases, with 10 bases between them. The CDR3 contains 13 residues. Germline values: CDR1 SGHRS, CDR2 YFSETQ. The CDR3 loop reads CASSPGLNNEQFF. As DNA, the CDR3 is TGCGCCAGCAGCCCAGGCTTAAACAATGAGCAGTTCTTC.

This chain joins TRBV5-6 and TRBJ1-1; D is uncertain. V was shortened by 2 bases and J by 7 bases, with 9 bases between the two germline ends. The CDR3 sequence is 12 residues long. CDR1 is SGHDT and CDR2 is YYEEEE in the germline V gene. CDR3 bases: TGTGCCAGCAGCTTTTTGGGCGTTGAAGCTTTCTTT. It specifies CASSFLGVEAFF.

V gene TRBV10-3 combines with J gene TRBJ2-3; tentatively, D is TRBD1 (6 bases). CDR1 and CDR2 (germline): ENHRY, SYGVKD. There are 17 residues in the CDR3. V was trimmed by 3 bases and J by 6 bases, leaving 22 bases between them. The CDR3 nucleotides read TGTGCCATCAGTGATATTACAGGGCAGGGAATTAGGGATACGCAGTATTTT. It translates to CAISDITGQGIRDTQYF.

V and J are TRBV7-9 and TRBJ2-7, with D maybe TRBD1 (5 bases). Trimming cost V 6 bases and J 4 bases, with 10 bases left between them. Germline V gene data show CDR1 as SEHNR and CDR2 as FQNEAQ (reference sequence). The length of the CDR3 is 12 residues. CDR3 in amino acids: CASSRQGYEQYF. The DNA for the CDR3 is TGTGCCAGCAGTCGTCAGGGTTACGAGCAGTACTTC.

This clone was counted between two and nine times. The chain links TRBV2 to TRBJ2-7; weak D call: TRBD1 (5 bases). The length of the CDR3 is 11 residues. Trimming took off 3 bases at V and 12 bases at J, with 12 bases between the two ends. The V gene's germline CDR1 is SNHLY and CDR2 FYNNEI. This chain's CDR3 is CASSDFQGPYF. CDR3 nucleotides: TGTGCCAGCAGTGATTTTCAGGGTCCGTACTTC.

This clone was found a few times. The chain uses TRBV19 and TRBJ2-2; D remains ambiguous. This CDR3 is built from 15 residues. V dropped 4 bases and J dropped 3 bases, with 12 bases sitting between them. In germline, CDR1 is LNHDA, CDR2 SQIVND (reference sequence). In DNA form, the CDR3 reads TGTGCCAGTAGTAAGAGCCTAACTCACACCGGGGAGCTGTTTTTT. It specifies CASSKSLTHTGELFF.

The V gene is TRBV7-9, the J gene TRBJ1-2; D unresolved. Germline V gene sequence: CDR1 SEHNR, CDR2 FQNEAQ (reference sequence). Trimming took 1 base from V and 7 from J, leaving 16 bases between them. The CDR3 has 15 residues. CDR3 loop: CASSLEQSQASGYTF. The CDR3 bases are TGTGCCAGCAGCTTAGAACAGTCCCAGGCCAGTGGCTACACCTTC.

J is TRBJ2-5 and V is TRBV5-6; TRBD1 matches 9 bases. The CDR3 consists of 13 residues. Per the germline V gene, CDR1 is SGHDT and CDR2 is YYEEEE. V was clipped by 5 bases and J by 4 bases; unmatched bases: 3. The CDR3 loop reads CASSSDRGETQYF. CDR3 sequence (DNA): TGTGCCAGCAGTTCGGACAGGGGAGAGACCCAGTACTTC.